This TCR beta chain was found in a study of blood T cell repertoires in COVID-19. Assay used: immunoSEQ multiplex PCR; TCRdb lists only in-frame clones, some missing. Among around 170,000 clones listed, around 82% were seen once. Losses at the gene ends were 6 bases for V and 8 bases for J; bases not matched to a gene: 16. This CDR3 has 16 amino acids. CDR1 is SNHLY, CDR2 FYNNEI, per germline. The sequencing sample was made of peripheral blood. The chain couples TRBV2 to TRBJ1-2; 9 bases line up with TRBD1. The sequence came from a man aged 18-30 years with active or convalescent COVID-19. CDR3 DNA sequence: TGTGCCAGCAGCGCAATCCCGGGACAGGGATGGCGCGGCTACACCTTC. Amino acid sequence: CASSAIPGQGWRGYTF.